These T cell receptor beta chains were read from a single sample in a study of vaccination and CD4 T cells after COVID-19. MiXCR was run by TCRdb on the PCR reads, yielding one entry per CDR3 protein. The sample consists of about 18,000 distinct CDR3 sequences, approximately 70% of them appearing once. These receptors have no known antigen. Sequencing was done on a sample of CD4+ T cells from blood, cultured in vitro. These receptors originate from a human donor who had recovered from COVID-19. Both conserved end residues are part of each CDR3. D genes are given only for firm matches. Clone size is shown for a subset of rows, as once, few, many or a class of expanded clone.

v_call	d_call	j_call	clone_size	cdr3_aa	cdr3_nt
TRBV27	.	TRBJ1-2	few	CASSPHRQDRRGYGYTF	TGTGCCAGCAGTCCCCACCGACAGGACCGGCGGGGCTATGGCTACACCTTC
TRBV24-1	TRBD1	TRBJ1-2	.	CATSDPTGTDYGYTF	TGTGCCACCAGTGACCCAACAGGGACAGACTATGGCTACACCTTC
TRBV28	.	TRBJ2-1	.	CASRGGNAGALFYNEQFF	TGTGCCAGCCGTGGGGGGAACGCCGGGGCTCTGTTCTACAATGAGCAGTTCTTC
TRBV20-1	.	TRBJ1-3	few	CSTTNYGSGNTIYF	TGCAGTACTACAAACTACGGCTCTGGAAACACCATATATTTT
TRBV27	.	TRBJ2-3	few	CASGMTSLHSDTQYF	TGTGCCAGCGGGATGACTAGTTTGCATTCAGATACGCAGTATTTT
TRBV20-1	TRBD2	TRBJ2-3	.	CSARSTSADTQYF	TGCAGTGCTAGATCGACTAGCGCAGATACGCAGTATTTT
TRBV12-3/TRBV12-4	.	TRBJ2-7	.	CASSLRGDPYF	TGTGCCAGCAGTTTGAGAGGGGACCCGTACTTC
TRBV7-2	.	TRBJ1-1	.	CASSLDVMNTEAFF	TGTGCCAGCAGCTTAGATGTGATGAACACTGAAGCTTTCTTT
TRBV20-1	TRBD1	TRBJ2-2	.	CSAHAGTGVFGELFF	TGCAGTGCTCATGCCGGGACAGGGGTTTTCGGGGAGCTGTTTTTT
TRBV19	TRBD2	TRBJ2-1	.	CASQSGSGGLYNEQFF	TGTGCCAGCCAAAGCGGGAGCGGGGGGCTCTACAATGAGCAGTTCTTC
TRBV20-1	.	TRBJ1-2	.	CRDSDYGYTF	TGCAGGGACTCCGACTATGGCTACACCTTC
TRBV25-1	.	TRBJ1-6	.	CASSPWGFGYNSPLHF	TGTGCCAGCAGTCCCTGGGGGTTCGGCTATAATTCACCCCTCCACTTT
TRBV20-1	TRBD2	TRBJ2-7	.	CSARGGAGSVYEQYF	TGCAGTGCTAGAGGCGGAGCGGGAAGTGTATACGAGCAGTACTTC
TRBV28	.	TRBJ2-7	once	CASRRQGGTYEQYF	TGTGCCAGCAGGCGACAGGGAGGGACCTACGAGCAGTACTTC
TRBV28	.	TRBJ1-3	.	CASSLGGSPGNTIYF	TGTGCCAGCAGTTTGGGGGGCAGCCCTGGAAACACCATATATTTT
TRBV6-5	.	TRBJ1-3	few	CASSLLGSGNTIYF	TGTGCCAGCAGTTTACTCGGCTCTGGAAACACCATATATTTT
TRBV10-1	.	TRBJ2-3	.	CASSESQIKQYF	TGCGCCAGCAGTGAGTCCCAGATTAAGCAGTATTTT
TRBV6-1	TRBD1	TRBJ1-5	.	CASTLRQGIGVSNQPQHF	TGTGCCAGCACCCTAAGACAGGGGATTGGGGTTAGCAATCAGCCCCAGCATTTT
TRBV7-2	.	TRBJ2-1	.	CASSLSQGHYSEQFF	TGTGCCAGCAGCCTGTCTCAGGGCCATTACAGTGAGCAGTTCTTC
TRBV24-1	TRBD1	TRBJ1-5	.	CATSEQGNQPQHF	TGTGCCACCAGTGAACAGGGGAATCAGCCCCAGCATTTT
TRBV20-1	TRBD1	TRBJ2-7	.	CSATRDRGREQYF	TGCAGTGCTACCCGGGACAGGGGGCGCGAGCAGTACTTC
TRBV20-1	.	TRBJ2-2	once	CSAARDPNTGELFF	TGCAGTGCCGCCAGGGATCCGAACACCGGGGAGCTGTTTTTT
TRBV28	TRBD2	TRBJ2-3	.	CAIRTSGRDTQYF	TGTGCCATTCGGACTAGCGGGAGAGATACGCAGTATTTT
TRBV7-2	.	TRBJ2-1	.	CASSSQGYNEQFF	TGTGCCAGCAGCTCCCAGGGGTACAATGAGCAGTTCTTC
TRBV30	.	TRBJ1-5	.	CAWGSRNQPQHF	TGTGCCTGGGGCTCCAGGAATCAGCCCCAGCATTTT
TRBV3-1	TRBD2	TRBJ2-3	once	CASKPTGLAGADTQYF	TGTGCCAGCAAACCAACGGGACTAGCGGGAGCAGATACGCAGTATTTT
TRBV10-3	.	TRBJ1-2	.	CAISEWGSREGYTF	TGTGCCATCAGTGAGTGGGGCTCTAGAGAGGGCTACACCTTC
TRBV19	.	TRBJ2-7	once	CASSIWGSIHEQYF	TGTGCCAGTAGTATATGGGGGTCTATCCACGAGCAGTACTTC
TRBV7-9	.	TRBJ1-5	.	CASSLDGRIDQPQHF	TGTGCCAGCAGCTTAGATGGACGTATTGATCAGCCCCAGCATTTT
TRBV7-6	.	TRBJ2-3	few	CASSFRAQLTQDTQYF	TGTGCCAGCAGTTTTAGGGCGCAGTTAACACAAGATACGCAGTATTTT